A selection of T cell receptor beta chains follows, all from one sample in a study of T cell repertoires in cytomegalovirus infection. Their antigens are not known. Each CDR3 protein is one row after TCRdb ran MiXCR on the reads. The profile covers some 800,000 distinct CDR3 sequences, with about 30% appearing a single time and 9.5% to 15% taken by the ten largest. The sequencing used cultured CD8+ T cells from PBMCs, collected from culture after CMV antigen stimulation. These receptors originate from a human donor in good health (CMV status not recorded). Some clones in this sample may be carry-over from other donors' samples. The CDR3 runs from the conserved cysteine through the conserved F or W. A D gene is named only where the DNA matches it firmly. Not all rows give a size; the values are once, few, many and, for expanded clones, a class.

clone size	V gene	J gene	D gene	CDR3 protein	CDR3 DNA
.	TRBV7-6	TRBJ1-4	TRBD1	CASSLARGPDEKLFF	TGTGCCAGCAGCTTAGCGAGGGGGCCGGATGAAAAACTGTTTTTT
.	TRBV20-1	TRBJ2-1	TRBD2	CSARASGLGLVNEQFF	TGCAGTGCTAGAGCCTCAGGTCTGGGACTAGTGAATGAGCAGTTCTTC
few	TRBV7-6	TRBJ2-3	TRBD2	CASSFGTSGSTDTQYF	TGTGCCAGCAGCTTCGGGACTAGCGGTAGCACAGATACGCAGTATTTT
few	TRBV12-3/TRBV12-4	TRBJ1-5	.	CASSPSLGPQHF	TGTGCCAGCAGTCCCTCCCTGGGGCCCCAGCATTTT
few	TRBV27	TRBJ1-2	TRBD1	CASSLSIGDRNGYTF	TGTGCCAGCAGTTTATCTATAGGGGACAGGAATGGCTACACCTTC
.	TRBV27	TRBJ2-1	.	CASSLYAGHEQFF	TGTGCCAGCAGTTTATACGCAGGCCATGAGCAGTTCTTC
many	TRBV6-1	TRBJ1-2	TRBD1	CASSEKGGDSAYGYTF	TGTGCCAGCAGTGAAAAGGGGGGGGACAGTGCTTATGGCTACACCTTC
.	TRBV27	TRBJ2-3	.	CASSQGEAQYF	TGTGCCAGCAGTCAAGGAGAAGCGCAGTATTTT
.	TRBV28	TRBJ1-1	TRBD1	CASQTKIIRTGEGVNTEAFF	TGTGCCAGCCAAACGAAAATCATTAGGACAGGGGAAGGGGTGAACACTGAAGCTTTCTTT
.	TRBV27	TRBJ2-3	.	CASSHRGGLRLADTQYF	TGTGCCAGCAGTCACAGGGGGGGTTTGAGGTTGGCAGATACGCAGTATTTT
few	TRBV12-3/TRBV12-4	TRBJ2-2	TRBD1	CASSWTGGYTGELFF	TGTGCCAGCAGTTGGACAGGGGGATACACCGGGGAGCTGTTTTTT
few	TRBV12-3/TRBV12-4	TRBJ2-1	TRBD2	CASNSRKRTSGGNEQFF	TGTGCCAGCAACTCGAGGAAAAGGACTAGCGGGGGCAATGAGCAGTTCTTC
many	TRBV7-8	TRBJ2-1	TRBD2	CASSLAQAGGDNEQFF	TGTGCCAGCAGCTTAGCGCAAGCGGGGGGGGACAATGAGCAGTTCTTC
many	TRBV6-5	TRBJ1-6	.	CASSYGAAQDFVSPLHF	TGTGCCAGCAGTTACGGGGCAGCCCAAGACTTCGTTTCACCCCTCCACTTT
.	TRBV7-9	TRBJ2-5	.	CASSLDRRLKKETQYF	TGTGCCAGCAGCTTAGATCGGCGCCTAAAAAAAGAGACCCAGTACTTC
.	TRBV27	TRBJ2-3	.	CASSGGHTQYF	TGTGCCAGCAGCGGTGGGCATACGCAGTATTTT
.	TRBV27	TRBJ2-3	.	CASSFLAGAFTDTQYF	TGTGCCAGCAGTTTCCTGGCGGGGGCTTTCACAGATACGCAGTATTTT
.	TRBV6-2/TRBV6-3	TRBJ2-7	TRBD2	CASFTAVGGSSYEQYF	TGTGCCAGCTTTACCGCCGTCGGGGGGAGCTCCTACGAGCAGTACTTC
few	TRBV19	TRBJ2-7	.	CASSIPGEFYEQYF	TGTGCCAGTAGTATACCAGGGGAGTTCTACGAGCAGTACTTC
few	TRBV6-1	TRBJ1-1	.	CASSPSTGTEAFF	TGTGCCAGCAGTCCCTCGACCGGCACTGAAGCTTTCTTT
.	TRBV19	TRBJ2-2	.	CASGGRGGGELFF	TGTGCCAGTGGGGGGCGCGGAGGCGGGGAGCTGTTTTTT
many	TRBV7-2	TRBJ2-5	TRBD2	CASSSTSGGVQETQYF	TGTGCCAGCAGCTCCACTAGCGGGGGGGTCCAAGAGACCCAGTACTTC
.	TRBV7-6	TRBJ2-1	TRBD2	CASSSTFPLAGGRRRGNEQFF	TGTGCCAGCAGCTCCACCTTCCCACTAGCGGGGGGGCGTCGAAGGGGAAATGAGCAGTTCTTC
.	TRBV6-5	TRBJ2-4	TRBD1	CASTERQGIAKNMQYF	TGTGCCAGCACCGAGCGACAGGGGATAGCCAAAAACATGCAGTACTTC
.	TRBV7-9	TRBJ2-5	TRBD1	CASRPPGTGGLKETQYF	TGTGCCAGCAGACCTCCCGGGACAGGGGGCTTGAAAGAGACCCAGTACTTC
few	TRBV7-9	TRBJ1-5	TRBD1	CASSLDRDRHQPQHF	TGTGCCAGCAGCTTAGACCGGGACAGACATCAGCCCCAGCATTTT
few	TRBV28	TRBJ1-2	TRBD1	CASSADRDYGYTF	TGTGCCAGCAGCGCGGACAGGGACTATGGCTACACCTTC
.	TRBV29-1	TRBJ1-2	.	CSVTGSTSYGYTF	TGCAGCGTCACAGGGTCTACTAGCTATGGCTACACCTTC
.	TRBV27	TRBJ2-1	.	CASSPFDPQVYNEQFF	TGTGCCAGCAGTCCCTTCGACCCACAAGTCTACAATGAGCAGTTCTTC
.	TRBV29-1	TRBJ2-5	.	CSVDWTIEETQYF	TGCAGCGTTGATTGGACTATAGAAGAGACCCAGTACTTC
many	TRBV7-8	TRBJ2-5	TRBD2	CASTGTSGGRETQYF	TGTGCCAGCACCGGGACTAGCGGGGGGCGGGAGACCCAGTACTTC
.	TRBV9	TRBJ1-6	TRBD1	CASTQADRAFSPLHF	TGTGCCAGCACCCAGGCAGACAGGGCCTTTTCACCCCTCCACTTT
.	TRBV9	TRBJ1-6	TRBD1	CASRETGTGDSPLHF	TGTGCCAGCAGAGAAACCGGGACAGGGGATTCACCCCTCCACTTT
.	TRBV20-1	TRBJ2-7	TRBD2	CSAHPGGGSLYEQYF	TGCAGTGCCCATCCGGGGGGGGGGTCCCTCTACGAGCAGTACTTC
few	TRBV4-1	TRBJ1-1	.	CASSQDRPAGTEAFF	TGCGCCAGCAGCCAAGATCGGCCAGCCGGAACTGAAGCTTTCTTT
few	TRBV2	TRBJ2-6	TRBD2	CASSSFSGGAGANVLTF	TGTGCCAGCAGTTCCTTTAGCGGGGGGGCTGGGGCCAACGTCCTGACTTTC
many	TRBV6-1	TRBJ1-6	.	CASSEVGVAPLHF	TGTGCCAGCAGTGAGGTTGGGGTCGCACCCCTCCACTTT
.	TRBV20-1	TRBJ2-7	.	CSAPDRYKTYEQYF	TGCAGTGCTCCCGACCGATATAAAACCTACGAGCAGTACTTC
.	TRBV11-2	TRBJ1-4	.	CASSSSRDKPGNEKLFF	TGTGCCAGCAGCTCTTCCCGGGACAAGCCGGGTAATGAAAAACTGTTTTTT
few	TRBV7-6	TRBJ1-2	.	CASSPGTYTF	TGTGCCAGCAGCCCAGGGACGTATACCTTC
.	TRBV7-9	TRBJ2-7	.	CASSFSPGVSGEQYF	TGTGCCAGCAGCTTCTCTCCAGGGGTCTCGGGCGAGCAGTACTTC
many	TRBV12-3/TRBV12-4	TRBJ1-1	.	CASSLVRANTEAFF	TGTGCCAGCAGTTTAGTCAGGGCAAACACTGAAGCTTTCTTT
few	TRBV7-6	TRBJ1-2	.	CASSPGGAWGYTF	TGTGCCAGCAGCCCCGGCGGGGCTTGGGGCTACACCTTC
.	TRBV27	TRBJ1-1	TRBD1	CASSIGQGPEAFF	TGTGCCAGCAGTATCGGACAGGGCCCTGAAGCTTTCTTT